This passage covers 31 T cell receptor beta chains from one sample sequenced in a study of identifying expanded T cells in peripheral blood. TCRdb's table, derived via immunoSEQ multiplex PCR, lists solely in-frame clones and lacks some. Of 95,000 to 100,000 clones listed, 87% are singletons. Sequences were obtained from blood. Every receptor here comes from a person aged 18 to 69 in good health.

V is TRBV5-4 and J is TRBJ2-7; 12 nucleotides line up with TRBD2. CDR1 is SGHNT and CDR2 is YYREEE in the germline V gene (reference sequence). CDR3 size: 15 residues. V was pared by 4 bases and J by 6 bases, with 8 bases of the junction left unmatched. CDR3 amino acids: CASSHASGGAAEQYF. In nucleotides, the CDR3 is TGTGCCAGCAGCCATGCTAGCGGGGGGGCCGCCGAGCAGTACTTC.

The chain joins TRBV19 to TRBJ1-2; possibly TRBD1 for D (5 bases). The CDR3 spans 16 residues. Germline CDR1 LNHDA, CDR2 SQIVND (reference sequence). V dropped 3 bases and J dropped 2 bases, with 16 bases sitting between them. CDR3 loop: CASSIPSGTPNYGYTF. In DNA, the CDR3 is TGTGCCAGTAGTATCCCTTCCGGGACGCCAAACTATGGCTACACCTTC.

The J gene is TRBJ2-1, the V gene TRBV5-6; D unclear. CDR1 and CDR2 from the germline V gene are SGHDT and YYEEEE. The germline V and J ends were trimmed by 2 bases and 6 bases, with 6 bases remaining between them. The length of the CDR3 is 12 residues. The CDR3 bases are TGTGCCAGCAGCTTAGGCGGCAATGAGCAGTTCTTC. It encodes CASSLGGNEQFF.

The chain recombines TRBV28 with TRBJ1-5; 9 bases match TRBD1. Germline trimming cut 5 bases from V and 0 bases from J; bases unmatched to any gene: 5. Per the germline V gene, CDR1 is MDHEN and CDR2 is SYDVKM. The CDR3 runs 16 residues. The CDR3: CASSEGQGHSNQPQHF. The DNA of the CDR3 is TGTGCCAGCAGTGAGGGACAGGGACATAGCAATCAGCCCCAGCATTTT.

The chain links TRBV7-2 to TRBJ1-2, with D possibly TRBD1 on 5 matching bases. Trimming took 1 base from V and 2 from J, leaving 14 bases between them. This CDR3 has 16 amino acids. Germline V gene lookup returns CDR1 SGHTA and CDR2 FQGNSA. The CDR3 sequence is CASSLESFDRNYGYTF. DNA of the CDR3: TGTGCCAGCAGCTTAGAGAGTTTTGACAGAAACTATGGCTACACCTTC.

This sequence joins TRBV6-5 and TRBJ1-1; a possible D gene is TRBD1 (6 bases). Trimming left V 8 bases short and J 1 base short, with 14 bases between. CDR3 length: 14 amino acids. Germline V lookup: CDR1 MNHEY, CDR2 SVGAGI. The CDR3 loop reads CASRGGKRNTEAFF. CDR3 DNA sequence: TGTGCCAGCCGCGGGGGCAAACGGAACACTGAAGCTTTCTTT.

The genes are TRBV11-3 and TRBJ2-1; the D gene could be TRBD1 or TRBD2 (6 bases each). The CDR3 is made up of 18 amino acids. Germline CDR1 SGHNT, CDR2 YENEEA. V was trimmed by 0 bases and J by 7 bases, leaving 22 bases between them. The CDR3 coding sequence is TGTGCCAGCAGCTTAGACCAAGGGGGGACATGGGCTCAGAATGAGCAGTTCTTC. Encoded protein: CASSLDQGGTWAQNEQFF.

In its sample, this clone was seen a few times. At the DNA level, this CDR3 is encoded by other sequences in the same sample as well. V gene TRBV20-1 combines with J gene TRBJ1-2; 7 bases are a match to TRBD1. The CDR3 sequence is 11 residues long. CDR1 is DFQATT and CDR2 is SNEGSKA in the germline V gene (reference sequence). Trimming at V came to 6 bases and at J to 5 bases, leaving 3 bases not matched to a gene. As DNA, the CDR3 is TGCAGTGCCAGGGGGACGTATGGCTACACCTTC. The encoded protein is CSARGTYGYTF.

Notes on this clone: Other DNA sequences from this sample encode an identical CDR3 as well. V and J are TRBV9 and TRBJ1-3; D not certain. Germline CDR1 reads SGDLS; CDR2 reads YYNGEE. Trimming shortened V by 2 bases and J by 0 bases, and 6 bases separated the two germline ends. CDR3 length: 14 residues. The CDR3, as DNA: TGTGCCAGCAGCGTTTCGGGCTCTGGAAACACCATATATTTT. Protein product: CASSVSGSGNTIYF. Variable domain in full (rest from reference TRBV9 and TRBJ1-3): DSGVTQTPKHLITATGQRVTLRCSPRSGDLSVYWYQQSLDQGLQFLIQYYNGEERAKGNILERFSAQQFPDLHSELNLSSLELGDSALYFCASSVSGSGNTIYFGEGSWLTVV.

This clone has a single count. The gene calls are TRBV2 and TRBJ2-7; D is possibly TRBD1 or TRBD2 (7 bases each). V lost 6 bases and J 6 bases, leaving 18 bases between the germline ends. From germline, CDR1 is SNHLY and CDR2 FYNNEI. CDR3 size: 14 residues. The CDR3 protein is CASRQTGSGGEQYF. In DNA, the CDR3 is TGTGCCAGCAGACAGACAGGGTCGGGAGGCGAGCAGTACTTC.

The rearrangement joins TRBV4-3 to TRBJ1-6; D perhaps matches TRBD1 (5 bases). The CDR3 contains 15 residues. The ends were cut back, 6 bases at V and 7 bases at J, with 16 bases in the middle. CDR1 is LGHNA and CDR2 is YSLEER in the germline V gene. The chain's CDR3 is CASRQKGNPNSPLHF. In DNA, the CDR3 is TGCGCCAGCAGGCAAAAGGGGAATCCAAATTCACCCCTCCACTTT.

This clone appeared a single time. The genes are TRBV25-1 and TRBJ2-2; D ambiguous. The V and J ends lost 5 bases and 7 bases respectively, with 8 bases between them. CDR1 is MGHDK and CDR2 is SYGVNS in the germline V gene. The CDR3 runs to 12 residues. The CDR3 here is CASSNWGGELFF. The CDR3 nucleotides read TGTGCCAGCAGTAACTGGGGCGGGGAGCTGTTTTTT. Looking up the rest from reference TRBV25-1 and TRBJ2-2 gives the full variable domain: EADIYQTPRYLVIGTGKKITLECSQTMGHDKMYWYQQDPGMELHLIHYSYGVNSTEKGDLSSESTVSRIRTEHFPLTLESARPSHTSQYLCASSNWGGELFFGEGSRLTVL.

The rearrangement joins TRBV27 to TRBJ2-1; 8 bases match TRBD1. V lost 4 bases to trimming and J lost 8 bases; unmatched junction nucleotides: 13. This CDR3 has 16 residues. CDR1 and CDR2 from the germline V gene are MNHEY and SMNVEV (reference sequence). The CDR3: CASSSPGQGVYDEQFF. In DNA, the CDR3 is TGTGCCAGCAGTTCCCCCGGACAGGGTGTTTATGATGAGCAGTTCTTC.

V usage is TRBV18 and J usage is TRBJ1-5; no clear D gene. Per the germline V gene, CDR1 is KGHSH and CDR2 is LQKENI. The CDR3 is made up of 14 amino acids. Trimming shortened V by 0 bases and J by 2 bases, and 5 bases separated the two germline ends. In DNA, the CDR3 is TGTGCCAGCTCACCACCGTCGGGCAATCAGCCCCAGCATTTT. This sequence encodes CASSPPSGNQPQHF. Looking up the rest from reference TRBV18 and TRBJ1-5 gives the full variable domain: NAGVMQNPRHLVRRRGQEARLRCSPMKGHSHVYWYRQLPEEGLKFMVYLQKENIIDESGMPKERFSAEFPKEGPSILRIQQVVRGDSAAYFCASSPPSGNQPQHFGDGTRLSIL.

This clone was seen only once. The chain couples TRBV7-9 to TRBJ2-3; 10 bases fit TRBD2. With V trimmed by 7 bases and J by 6 bases, 16 bases remained unmatched. The CDR3 runs to 17 residues. Germline V gives CDR1 SEHNR, CDR2 FQNEAQ (reference sequence). The CDR3 sequence: CASTSGGTGGLADTQYF. The CDR3 DNA sequence: TGTGCCAGCACTAGCGGGGGTACCGGGGGGCTTGCGGATACGCAGTATTTT.

This clone has a single count. V is TRBV7-9 and J is TRBJ1-6, with TRBD1 identical over 9 bases. The CDR3 has 17 residues. Germline V CDR1 and CDR2: SEHNR, FQNEAQ (reference sequence). The V segment lost 5 bases and the J segment 2 bases; nucleotides outside the gene matches: 7. CDR3 sequence reads: CASSLTGTGTYNSPLHF. CDR3 nucleotides: TGTGCCAGCAGCCTAACCGGGACAGGGACCTATAATTCACCCCTCCACTTT.

The chain combines TRBV6-1 with TRBJ2-7, with TRBD1 matching 8 bases. With 2 bases clipped from V and 3 bases from J, the junction kept 6 bases outside the gene matches. Germline V gene data show CDR1 as MNHNS and CDR2 as SASEGT. This CDR3 is 15 amino acids long. As DNA, the CDR3 is TGTGCCAGCAGTGAATGGGGACAGGCAGACTACGAGCAGTACTTC. Amino acid sequence: CASSEWGQADYEQYF.

This clone was recorded a few times. This chain links TRBV5-1 with TRBJ2-3; 7 bases agree with TRBD2. Germline V gene sequence: CDR1 SGHRS, CDR2 YFSETQ. Germline trimming cut 1 base from V and 2 bases from J; bases unmatched to any gene: 7. This CDR3 comprises 16 residues. The CDR3, as DNA: TGCGCCAGCAGCTTGCTGGGGGGGATGCCCACAGATACGCAGTATTTT. Amino acids: CASSLLGGMPTDTQYF.

The CDR3 region has the DNA TGTGCCAGCAGTTTATCGGGGGGCGCCTTTGGCTACACCTTC. Translation gives CASSLSGGAFGYTF. The chain recombines TRBV27 with TRBJ1-2; the D gene is possibly TRBD1 (6 bases). The germline gives CDR1 MNHEY, CDR2 SMNVEV (reference sequence). V dropped 0 bases and J dropped 7 bases, with 12 bases sitting between them. The CDR3 is made up of 14 amino acids.

This clone was seen a few times. The chain couples TRBV4-2 to TRBJ2-7, with no clear D. Trimming stripped 0 bases from V and 3 bases from J, with 6 bases between. CDR1 and CDR2 from the germline V gene are LGHNA and YNFKEQ. This CDR3 has 13 amino acids. CDR3 residues: CASSQDVFYEQYF. The DNA for the CDR3 is TGTGCCAGCAGCCAAGACGTATTCTACGAGCAGTACTTC.

The gene calls are TRBV19 and TRBJ1-4; no definite D call. The CDR3 is 14 residues long. V lost 7 bases, J lost 7 bases, and 16 bases lay in between. Germline V gives CDR1 LNHDA, CDR2 SQIVND (reference sequence). CDR3 in amino acids: CASTLSWESEKLFF. The CDR3 nucleotides read TGTGCCAGTACCCTGAGCTGGGAGAGTGAAAAACTGTTTTTT.

The rearrangement links TRBV5-1 to TRBJ2-7; 8 nucleotides align to TRBD1. The V segment lost 3 bases and the J segment 4 bases; nucleotides outside the gene matches: 6. Germline CDR1 and CDR2: SGHRS and YFSETQ. This CDR3 contains 14 residues. DNA of the CDR3: TGCGCCAGCAGCTCAGGGACAGGAGGTTACGAGCAGTACTTC. This sequence encodes CASSSGTGGYEQYF. Full variable domain (rest looked up from reference TRBV5-1 and TRBJ2-7): KAGVTQTPRYLIKTRGQQVTLSCSPISGHRSVSWYQQTPGQGLQFLFEYFSETQRNKGNFPGRFSGRQFSNSRSEMNVSTLELGDSALYLCASSSGTGGYEQYFGPGTRLTVT.

This clone was observed once. V gene TRBV6-6 combines with J gene TRBJ1-3; no clear D. V was cut by 4 bases and J by 0 bases, with 7 bases left in between. Germline loops: CDR1 MNHNY, CDR2 SVGAGI (reference sequence). CDR3 length: 14 residues. CDR3 sequence reads: CASSLRSSGNTIYF. The CDR3 DNA reads TGTGCCAGCAGTTTGCGGAGCTCTGGAAACACCATATATTTT.

This clone was picked up a small number of times. The genes are TRBV30 and TRBJ1-6; D remains unclear. The V gene's germline CDR1 is GTSNPN and CDR2 SVGIG (reference sequence). The V and J ends lost 0 bases and 12 bases respectively, with 12 bases between them. The CDR3 is 13 residues long. The CDR3 DNA reads as TGTGCCTGGAGTGTTCCGCGCAGCCTACCCCTCCACTTT. It is translated as CAWSVPRSLPLHF.

This clone was counted only a few times. This chain uses TRBV7-2 with TRBJ2-4; D tentatively fits TRBD1 or TRBD2 (6 bases each). Trimming pared 5 bases from V and 0 bases from J, leaving 14 bases between. Germline CDR1 is SGHTA and CDR2 is FQGNSA. The CDR3 consists of 16 residues. The CDR3 bases are TGTGCCAGCAGCCCCGGGGGCAGCTTAGCCAAAAACATTCAGTACTTC. Encoded protein: CASSPGGSLAKNIQYF.

This clone came up once. The chain employs TRBV19 and TRBJ1-1; the D gene is possibly TRBD1 (5 bases). The CDR3 contains 12 residues. The V end was cut by 1 base, the J end by 6 bases, with 6 bases between. Germline V gives CDR1 LNHDA, CDR2 SQIVND (reference sequence). The CDR3 DNA is TGTGCCAGTAGTATAGGGGGGGCTGAAGCTTTCTTT. This codes for CASSIGGAEAFF.

The chain couples TRBV28 to TRBJ1-2; TRBD1 aligns across 7 bases. The J segment lost 2 bases and the V segment lost 6 bases, leaving 24 bases of the junction unmatched. Germline CDR1 is MDHEN and CDR2 is SYDVKM. The CDR3 has 20 amino acids. CDR3 DNA: TGTGCCAGCAGGGGACCCCCCGCTCAAGGACAGGCCGCGCCCAACTATGGCTACACCTTC. Amino acid sequence: CASRGPPAQGQAAPNYGYTF.

This clone occurred a few times. The chain carries TRBV2 and TRBJ1-6; TRBD1 might be the D (6 bases). The CDR3 is 15 amino acids. The V gene lost 8 bases and the J gene lost 0 bases, with 11 bases spanning the gap. Per the germline V gene, CDR1 is SNHLY and CDR2 is FYNNEI. DNA for the CDR3: TGTGCCAGCCGTACAGGGAGCTCCTATAATTCACCCCTCCACTTT. It encodes CASRTGSSYNSPLHF.

Notes on this clone: At one of its ends the junction is not consistent with the germline gene, which may arise from a read error. This chain joins TRBV28 and TRBJ1-2; 8 bases line up with TRBD1. This CDR3 has 13 amino acids. Germline V gene lookup returns CDR1 MDHEN and CDR2 SYDVKM. The CDR3 reads CASSLSGTGLYIF. The CDR3, as DNA: TGTGCCAGCAGTCTAAGCGGGACAGGCCTCTACATCTTC.

V gene TRBV7-9 combines with J gene TRBJ2-1, with a possible D match to TRBD1 (5 bases). This CDR3 has 15 residues. Between the trimmed V and J ends, which lost 1 base and 8 bases, there was a span of 15 bases. CDR1 is SEHNR, CDR2 FQNEAQ, per germline (reference sequence). The DNA of the CDR3 is TGTGCCAGCAGCTTAGGGCAGGGCGAAGGGGATGAGCAGTTCTTC. Residues: CASSLGQGEGDEQFF.

The chain uses TRBV5-6 and TRBJ2-7; D uncertain. This CDR3 region has 12 residues. Germline CDR1 SGHDT, CDR2 YYEEEE. The V end was cut by 9 bases, the J end by 3 bases, with 13 bases between. The CDR3 DNA is TGTGCCACCGGGTTGGTGGGCTACGAGCAGTACTTC. Protein product: CATGLVGYEQYF.